This T cell receptor beta chain was sequenced for a study of shared clonotypes between healthy human individuals. Naive CD4+ cells were CD45RA-selected; the remaining cells were memory. Genomic DNA of each subset was evenly split across several immunoSEQ plates. Data came from immunoSEQ multiplex PCR; TCRdb stores just in-frame clones and leaves some out. The sample has about 1.4 million clones, 95% to 97% seen once. The germline CDR1 and CDR2 sequences are SGHAT and FQNNGV. V lost 5 bases to trimming and J lost 3 bases; unmatched junction nucleotides: 13. CDR3 length: 18 amino acids. This clone was recorded once. Its cognate antigen is unknown. Broader study findings: The study found lower generation probabilities in non-shared clonotypes than in those shared by all four donors.

V and J are TRBV11-2 and TRBJ1-3; TRBD1 matches at 10 bases. The receptor was derived from a man aged 25 to 40 in good health. Sample: naive CD4+ T cells sorted from blood. Subset: CD45RA+ positively selected. The CDR3 nucleotides are TGTGCCAGCAGCCGGAACGACCCGACAGGGGGCTTTGGAAACACCATATATTTT. It specifies CASSRNDPTGGFGNTIYF.